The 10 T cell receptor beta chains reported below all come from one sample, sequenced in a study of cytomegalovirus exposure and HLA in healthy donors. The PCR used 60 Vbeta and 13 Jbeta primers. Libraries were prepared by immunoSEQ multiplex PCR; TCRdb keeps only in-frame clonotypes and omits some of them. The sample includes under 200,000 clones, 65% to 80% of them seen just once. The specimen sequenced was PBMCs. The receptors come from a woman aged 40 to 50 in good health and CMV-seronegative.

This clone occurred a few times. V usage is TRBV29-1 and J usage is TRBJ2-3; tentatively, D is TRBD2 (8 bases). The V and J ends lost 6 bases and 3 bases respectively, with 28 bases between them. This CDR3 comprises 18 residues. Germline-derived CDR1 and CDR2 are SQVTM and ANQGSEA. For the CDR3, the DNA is TGCAGCGTAGGACAGGCCTTCGAGCGGGAGATTAGGACAGATACGCAGTATTTT. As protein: CSVGQAFEREIRTDTQYF.

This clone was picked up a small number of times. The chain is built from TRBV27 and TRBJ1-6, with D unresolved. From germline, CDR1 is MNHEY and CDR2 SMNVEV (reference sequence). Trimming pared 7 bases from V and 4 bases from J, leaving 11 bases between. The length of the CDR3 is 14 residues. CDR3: CASTPTGYNSPLHF. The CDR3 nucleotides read TGTGCCAGCACCCCGACTGGTTATAATTCACCCCTCCACTTT.

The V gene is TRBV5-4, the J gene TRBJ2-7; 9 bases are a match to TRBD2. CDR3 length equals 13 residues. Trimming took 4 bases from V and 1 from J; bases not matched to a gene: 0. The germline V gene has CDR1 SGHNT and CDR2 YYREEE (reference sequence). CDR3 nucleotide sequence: TGTGCCAGCAGCCTAGCGGGATCCTACGAGCAGTACTTC. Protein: CASSLAGSYEQYF.

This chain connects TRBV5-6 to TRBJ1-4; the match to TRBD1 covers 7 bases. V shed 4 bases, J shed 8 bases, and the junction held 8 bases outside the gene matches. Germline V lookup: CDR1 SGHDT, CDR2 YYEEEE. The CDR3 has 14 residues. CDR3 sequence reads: CASSGDSSREKLFF. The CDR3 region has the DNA TGTGCCAGCAGCGGGGACAGTAGTCGGGAAAAACTGTTTTTT.

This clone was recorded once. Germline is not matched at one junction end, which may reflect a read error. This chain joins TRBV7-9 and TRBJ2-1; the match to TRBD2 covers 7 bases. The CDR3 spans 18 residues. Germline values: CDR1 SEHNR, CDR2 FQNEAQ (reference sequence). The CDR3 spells CSSSLGLLRLAEPNEQFF. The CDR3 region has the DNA TGTTCCAGCAGCTTAGGGTTATTACGGCTAGCGGAACCTAATGAGCAGTTCTTC.

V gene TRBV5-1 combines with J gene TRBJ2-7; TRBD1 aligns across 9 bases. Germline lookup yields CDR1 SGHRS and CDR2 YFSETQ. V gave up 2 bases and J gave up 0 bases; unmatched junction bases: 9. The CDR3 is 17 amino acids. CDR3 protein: CASSFGPGQGVSYEQYF. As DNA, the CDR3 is TGCGCCAGCAGCTTTGGGCCGGGACAGGGTGTCTCCTACGAGCAGTACTTC.

This chain's CDR3 is CASSLEDRDNTEAFF. DNA of the CDR3: TGTGCCAGCAGCTTAGAAGACAGGGATAACACTGAAGCTTTCTTT. The chain employs TRBV11-2 and TRBJ1-1, with 7 positions matching TRBD1. Germline V lookup: CDR1 SGHAT, CDR2 FQNNGV. V trimming: 0 bases; J trimming: 2 bases; junction bases outside the gene matches: 3. CDR3 length: 15 residues. Full variable domain (outside the CDR3, taken from reference TRBV11-2 and TRBJ1-1): EAGVAQSPRYKIIEKRQSVAFWCNPISGHATLYWYQQILGQGPKLLIQFQNNGVVDDSQLPKDRFSAERLKGVDSTLKIQPAKLEDSAVYLCASSLEDRDNTEAFFGQGTRLTVV.

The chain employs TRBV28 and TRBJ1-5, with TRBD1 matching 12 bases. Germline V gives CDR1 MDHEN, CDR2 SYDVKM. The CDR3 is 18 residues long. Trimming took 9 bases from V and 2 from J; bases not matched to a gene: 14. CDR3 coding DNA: TGTGCCAGTATCGGGGGGGACAGGGGGCTGGTTGGCAATCAGCCCCAGCATTTT. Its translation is CASIGGDRGLVGNQPQHF. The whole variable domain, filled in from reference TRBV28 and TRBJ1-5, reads DVKVTQSSRYLVKRTGEKVFLECVQDMDHENMFWYRQDPGLGLRLIYFSYDVKMKEKGDIPEGYSVSREKKERFSLILESASTNQTSMYLCASIGGDRGLVGNQPQHFGDGTRLSIL.

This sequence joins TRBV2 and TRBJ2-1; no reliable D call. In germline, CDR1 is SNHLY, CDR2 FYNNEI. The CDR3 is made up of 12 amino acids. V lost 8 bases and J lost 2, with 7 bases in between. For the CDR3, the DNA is TGTGCCAGCCGAGCGACCTACAATGAGCAGTTCTTC. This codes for CASRATYNEQFF.

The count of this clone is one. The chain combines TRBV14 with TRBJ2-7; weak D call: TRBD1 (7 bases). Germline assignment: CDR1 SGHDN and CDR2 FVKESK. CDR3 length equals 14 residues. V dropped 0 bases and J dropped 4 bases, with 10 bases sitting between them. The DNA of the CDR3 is TGTGCCAGCAGCCAAGACAGGGGGACTTACGAGCAGTACTTC. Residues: CASSQDRGTYEQYF.